The 22 T cell receptor beta chains below were found in one sample sequenced in a study of cytomegalovirus exposure and HLA in healthy donors. PCR amplification relied on 60 Vbeta primers (plus 13 Jbeta primers). Profiling relied on immunoSEQ multiplex PCR, and the TCRdb table lists in-frame clones only, not all of them. The sample lists about 140,000 clones, 73% occurring once. Input material: PBMCs. Receptor source: a woman between 40 and 50 years old in good health and CMV-seronegative.

The rearrangement links TRBV27 to TRBJ2-1; 7 bases agree with TRBD1. CDR1 MNHEY and CDR2 SMNVEV come from the germline V gene (reference sequence). CDR3 size: 14 residues. Trimming at V came to 5 bases and at J to 2 bases, leaving 3 bases not matched to a gene. CDR3 sequence (DNA): TGTGCCAGCAGTCGGGGACAGACCTACAATGAGCAGTTCTTC. It yields the protein CASSRGQTYNEQFF.

This clone occurred a few times. This rearrangement joins TRBV4-2 to TRBJ1-1, with 8 nucleotides matching TRBD1. Germline V gives CDR1 LGHNA, CDR2 YNFKEQ. Trimming took 0 bases from V and 12 from J; bases not matched to a gene: 9. The CDR3 is 14 residues long. The CDR3 protein is CASSQEDRQGRTFF. CDR3 nucleotides: TGTGCCAGCAGCCAAGAAGATCGACAGGGGAGAACTTTCTTT.

The V and J genes are TRBV13 and TRBJ2-7; TRBD1 agrees at 8 bases. This CDR3 has 15 amino acids. V lost 5 bases to trimming and J lost 3 bases; unmatched junction nucleotides: 9. The germline CDR1 and CDR2 sequences are PRHDT and FYEKMQ (reference sequence). The chain's CDR3 is CASSPSRDRYYEQYV. The DNA for the CDR3 is TGTGCCAGCAGCCCGTCCCGGGACAGGTACTACGAGCAGTACGTC.

The chain joins TRBV6-5 to TRBJ1-1, with D perhaps matching TRBD1 (5 bases). Trimming took off 6 bases at V and 10 bases at J, with 15 bases between the two ends. The length of the CDR3 is 12 residues. Germline lookup yields CDR1 MNHEY and CDR2 SVGAGI. In DNA, the CDR3 is TGTGCCAGCAGCGACAGTTTCGGTGGAGCTTTCTTT. It yields the protein CASSDSFGGAFF.

The sample holds a few counts of this clone. The chain has TRBV7-8 and TRBJ2-3; 12 bases map to TRBD2. Germline V gene lookup returns CDR1 SGHVS and CDR2 FQNEAQ. The CDR3 runs 16 residues. The V segment lost 1 base and the J segment 7 bases; nucleotides outside the gene matches: 6. CDR3 loop: CASSLGSSGGAYTQYF. The CDR3 nucleotides read TGTGCCAGCAGCTTAGGTTCTAGCGGGGGGGCCTATACGCAGTATTTT.

The chain combines TRBV19 with TRBJ1-1; TRBD1 might be the D (6 bases). The CDR3 totals 13 residues. Trimming left V 6 bases short and J 3 bases short, with 11 bases between. Germline lookup yields CDR1 LNHDA and CDR2 SQIVND (reference sequence). CDR3 amino acids: CASRRQADTEAFF. Here the CDR3 DNA reads TGTGCCAGTAGACGACAGGCTGACACTGAAGCTTTCTTT.

The CDR3 spells CASSLDRDYGYTF. CDR3 coding DNA: TGTGCCAGCAGTTTAGACAGGGACTATGGCTACACCTTC. The chain is built from TRBV28 and TRBJ1-2; 7 positions match TRBD1. Per the germline V gene, CDR1 is MDHEN and CDR2 is SYDVKM. CDR3 size: 13 residues. V shed 2 bases, J shed 3 bases, and the junction held 0 bases outside the gene matches.

This chain links TRBV2 with TRBJ1-3, with D maybe TRBD1 (5 bases). V was shortened by 6 bases and J by 0 bases, with 21 bases between the two germline ends. The V gene's germline CDR1 is SNHLY and CDR2 FYNNEI. The CDR3 loop spans 18 amino acids. CDR3 residues: CASSRLWGGSSSGNTIYF. CDR3 bases: TGTGCCAGCAGCCGATTATGGGGGGGGTCCTCCTCTGGAAACACCATATATTTT.

The genes are TRBV19 and TRBJ2-7; perhaps TRBD2 as D (6 bases). CDR1 is LNHDA, CDR2 SQIVND, per germline (reference sequence). Trimming took off 5 bases at V and 4 bases at J, with 18 bases between the two ends. The CDR3 is 15 residues long. CDR3 in DNA: TGTGCCAGTAGTCCGACCCGGGGGTCTTGGTACGAGCAGTACTTC. This sequence encodes CASSPTRGSWYEQYF.

The rearrangement uses TRBV2 and TRBJ2-5; the match to TRBD2 covers 8 bases. The CDR3 spans 15 residues. The germline gives CDR1 SNHLY, CDR2 FYNNEI. Losses at the gene ends were 1 base for V and 2 bases for J; bases not matched to a gene: 3. CDR3 sequence: CASSEGGLAQETQYF. In DNA form, the CDR3 reads TGTGCCAGCAGTGAAGGAGGACTAGCTCAAGAGACCCAGTACTTC.

This chain uses TRBV9 with TRBJ2-5, with 9 positions matching TRBD2. This CDR3 comprises 14 residues. The ends lost 0 bases at V and 4 bases at J; junction bases unmatched: 1. CDR1 and CDR2 (germline): SGDLS, YYNGEE. Here the CDR3 reads CASSVGLAVETQYF. In nucleotides, the CDR3 is TGTGCCAGCAGCGTAGGACTAGCGGTAGAGACCCAGTACTTC.

The V gene is TRBV11-2, the J gene TRBJ2-3; 15 nucleotides line up with TRBD2. This CDR3 spans 18 amino acids. With V trimmed by 5 bases and J by 2 bases, 8 bases remained unmatched. Germline V gene lookup returns CDR1 SGHAT and CDR2 FQNNGV. CDR3 in DNA: TGTGCCAGCAGCCAGGGACTAGCGGGGGGCCCGATCACAGATACGCAGTATTTT. It translates to CASSQGLAGGPITDTQYF.

V is TRBV7-8 and J is TRBJ1-5, with 10 bases lining up with TRBD1. The CDR3 contains 16 residues. CDR1 is SGHVS and CDR2 is FQNEAQ in the germline V gene. V was pared by 5 bases and J by 5 bases, with 9 bases of the junction left unmatched. CDR3 DNA sequence: TGTGCCAGCAGCCTCAGACCCGGGACAGGGGATCAGCCCCAGCATTTT. It is translated as CASSLRPGTGDQPQHF.

The chain uses TRBV19 and TRBJ1-6; D is possibly TRBD1 (6 bases). In germline, CDR1 is LNHDA, CDR2 SQIVND (reference sequence). The CDR3 spans 17 residues. Trimming removed 7 bases from V and 0 bases from J, with 16 bases in between. This CDR3 is CASTEQGTGSYNSPLHF. Here the CDR3 DNA reads TGTGCCAGTACCGAACAGGGCACGGGCTCCTATAATTCACCCCTCCACTTT.

Only one count was recorded for this clone. The V call is TRBV5-1, the J call TRBJ2-3; 12 bases match TRBD2. Germline V gene data show CDR1 as SGHRS and CDR2 as YFSETQ. The CDR3 is made up of 14 amino acids. J gave up 4 bases and V 7 bases, and 4 bases lay outside the gene matches. The CDR3 here is CASRSSGGADTQYF. CDR3 nucleotide sequence: TGCGCCAGCCGGTCTAGCGGGGGGGCAGATACGCAGTATTTT.

The chain couples TRBV7-2 to TRBJ2-7, with no clear D. Trimming left V 3 bases short and J 0 bases short, with 9 bases between. The CDR3 length is 14 residues. Germline CDR1 and CDR2: SGHTA and FQGNSA. The CDR3: CASSFRISSYEQYF. The CDR3 DNA sequence: TGTGCCAGCAGCTTTCGCATCAGCTCCTACGAGCAGTACTTC.

The chain employs TRBV2 and TRBJ2-3, with D possibly being TRBD1 (5 bases). CDR1 is SNHLY, CDR2 FYNNEI, per germline. CDR3 length: 13 residues. V shed 6 bases and J shed 0 bases, with 7 bases lying between them. The CDR3 DNA is TGTGCCAGCAGGGACACTAGCACAGATACGCAGTATTTT. Protein sequence: CASRDTSTDTQYF.

This clone was seen a few times. J is TRBJ1-2 and V is TRBV10-3; the match to TRBD1 covers 7 bases. This CDR3 has 15 amino acids. Germline V gene lookup returns CDR1 ENHRY and CDR2 SYGVKD. The V segment lost 4 bases and the J segment 8 bases; nucleotides outside the gene matches: 13. In nucleotides, the CDR3 is TGTGCCATCAGTGGCGAGGGGGCGATTGGGCAGGGCTACACCTTC. Translating gives CAISGEGAIGQGYTF.

This chain joins TRBV27 and TRBJ1-6; 7 bases are shared with TRBD1. CDR3 length equals 17 residues. Germline CDR1 and CDR2: MNHEY and SMNVEV (reference sequence). J lost 9 bases, V lost 0 bases, and 11 bases had no gene match. The chain's CDR3 is CASSLSETGIRGSPLHF. The DNA of the CDR3 is TGTGCCAGCAGTTTATCCGAGACAGGGATACGTGGTTCACCCCTCCACTTT.

This clone was seen a handful of times. The chain couples TRBV5-6 to TRBJ2-1; 8 bases are shared with TRBD2. With 0 bases clipped from V and 2 bases from J, the junction kept 4 bases outside the gene matches. CDR1 and CDR2 from the germline V gene are SGHDT and YYEEEE. This CDR3 is built from 16 residues. CDR3 in DNA: TGTGCCAGCAGCTTGGGGGGACTAGGGGCCTACAATGAGCAGTTCTTC. Protein: CASSLGGLGAYNEQFF.

The V gene is TRBV18, the J gene TRBJ1-1; D is ambiguous. Germline loops: CDR1 KGHSH, CDR2 LQKENI. Between the trimmed V and J ends, which lost 6 bases and 6 bases, there was a span of 20 bases. The CDR3 consists of 15 residues. CDR3 coding DNA: TGTGCCAGCTCGGCGACGTCGGGGTTGAGCGCTGAAGCTTTCTTT. Protein product: CASSATSGLSAEAFF.

The chain has TRBV11-2 and TRBJ1-6; unclear D gene. V lost 0 bases and J lost 14, with 17 bases in between. The CDR3 sequence is 15 residues long. The germline gives CDR1 SGHAT, CDR2 FQNNGV. As DNA, the CDR3 is TGTGCCAGCAGCTTAGATCTGGGAGGCCCGGCGGCCCTCCACTTT. This translates into CASSLDLGGPAALHF.